Shown below are 21 T cell receptor beta chains from a single sample sequenced in a study of beta chain features in type 1 diabetes. The study reverse transcribed the entire isolated RNA, so it sequenced expressed TCRB transcripts. Sequencing used immunoSEQ multiplex PCR; TCRdb keeps in-frame clones, though not all of them. Of some 300,000 clones in the sample, approximately 8% were seen once. Sequences were obtained from central memory CD4+ T cells from blood. The receptors derive from a woman aged 18-29 years in good health.

V gene TRBV4-1 combines with J gene TRBJ2-3; D uncertain. Germline V gene lookup returns CDR1 MGHRA and CDR2 YSYEKL. V lost 3 bases, J lost 6 bases, and 7 bases lay in between. The CDR3 totals 12 residues. The chain's CDR3 is CASSHWTDTQYF. CDR3 nucleotide sequence: TGCGCCAGCAGCCATTGGACCGATACGCAGTATTTT.

CDR3 sequence (DNA): TGCAGCGTTGAAACCCCCCAGAACACTGAAGCTTTCTTT. This sequence encodes CSVETPQNTEAFF. The rearrangement joins TRBV29-1 to TRBJ1-1, with D unresolved. From germline, CDR1 is SQVTM and CDR2 ANQGSEA. Trimming took off 2 bases at V and 1 base at J, with 8 bases between the two ends. The CDR3 extends over 13 amino acids.

There are a few counts of this clone. The chain links TRBV10-3 to TRBJ1-3, with 7 bases aligning to TRBD1. The CDR3 runs 13 residues. Germline assignment: CDR1 ENHRY and CDR2 SYGVKD. The junction had 5 bases not matched to a gene; V was cut back by 6 bases and J by 6 bases. The CDR3 coding sequence is TGTGCCATCAGCCAGGGGGGGTCAAACACCATATATTTT. The encoded protein is CAISQGGSNTIYF.

This clone was counted between two and nine times. The chain has TRBV5-1 and TRBJ2-3; D remains unclear. With 0 bases removed from V and 4 bases from J, the gap between germline ends came to 6 bases. Germline CDR1 SGHRS, CDR2 YFSETQ. CDR3 length: 13 amino acids. This chain's CDR3 is CASSLAVADTQYF. The CDR3 DNA sequence: TGCGCCAGCAGCTTGGCCGTGGCAGATACGCAGTATTTT.

This clone occurred a few times. The gene calls are TRBV11-2 and TRBJ2-1, with unresolved D. Germline V gene lookup returns CDR1 SGHAT and CDR2 FQNNGV. This CDR3 region has 14 residues. V was trimmed by 4 bases and J by 4 bases, leaving 11 bases between them. Written as DNA, the CDR3 is TGTGCCAGCAGCTCCTTGGTCTTATACAATGAGCAGTTCTTC. Amino acid sequence: CASSSLVLYNEQFF.

This chain links TRBV4-1 with TRBJ1-1, with D uncertain. V dropped 2 bases and J dropped 0 bases, with 13 bases sitting between them. The germline V gene has CDR1 MGHRA and CDR2 YSYEKL. The CDR3 runs 16 residues. DNA of the CDR3: TGCGCCAGCAGCCAACCCCCCCGCGGGGTGAACACTGAAGCTTTCTTT. This encodes CASSQPPRGVNTEAFF.

Only a few counts were recorded for this clone. This chain links TRBV27 with TRBJ2-1; D may correspond to TRBD1 or TRBD2 (5 bases each). The germline gives CDR1 MNHEY, CDR2 SMNVEV (reference sequence). This CDR3 is 14 amino acids long. Trimming took 3 bases from V and 4 from J, leaving 10 bases between them. For the CDR3, the DNA is TGTGCCAGCAGTTTGGGGACGGGGTACAATGAGCAGTTCTTC. Its translation: CASSLGTGYNEQFF.

This chain links TRBV7-9 with TRBJ2-1; TRBD2 might be the D (5 bases). Between the trimmed V and J ends, which lost 3 bases and 2 bases, there was a span of 11 bases. The CDR3 runs 15 residues. CDR1 and CDR2 from the germline V gene are SEHNR and FQNEAQ (reference sequence). This CDR3 is CASSLNYGAYNEQFF. The CDR3, as DNA: TGTGCCAGCAGCTTGAATTACGGGGCCTACAATGAGCAGTTCTTC.

V and J are TRBV18 and TRBJ1-3; D not certain. The germline gives CDR1 KGHSH, CDR2 LQKENI. CDR3 length: 16 residues. Trimming pared 1 base from V and 3 bases from J, leaving 13 bases between. CDR3 nucleotides: TGTGCCAGCTCACCACTGGACGACGACCGTGGAAACACCATATATTTT. It translates to CASSPLDDDRGNTIYF.

This clone showed up many times. The chain uses TRBV28 and TRBJ1-1, with D perhaps matching TRBD1 (6 bases). The germline CDR1 and CDR2 sequences are MDHEN and SYDVKM. The CDR3 has 14 amino acids. V lost 7 bases and J 8 bases, leaving 20 bases between the germline ends. The CDR3 loop reads CASKLNMGAAEAFF. Here the CDR3 DNA reads TGTGCCAGCAAGCTTAATATGGGGGCCGCAGAAGCTTTCTTT.

At least ten counts were recorded for this clone. The chain is built from TRBV7-6 and TRBJ2-1; 7 bases line up with TRBD1. Germline CDR1 SGHVS, CDR2 FNYEAQ. Losses at the gene ends were 1 base for V and 8 bases for J; bases not matched to a gene: 5. The CDR3 is made up of 14 amino acids. For the CDR3, the DNA is TGTGCCAGCAGCTTAGGCCCTGACAGGGATGAGCAGTTCTTC. This sequence encodes CASSLGPDRDEQFF.

In its sample, this clone was seen many times. J is TRBJ2-6 and V is TRBV2; no clear D gene. V shed 9 bases and J shed 3 bases, with 9 bases lying between them. CDR3 size: 13 residues. Germline V CDR1 and CDR2: SNHLY, FYNNEI. CDR3 in amino acids: CASTPLGANVLTF. Written as DNA, the CDR3 is TGTGCCAGTACGCCGCTTGGGGCCAACGTCCTGACTTTC.

The chain is built from TRBV14 and TRBJ2-3; D may be TRBD1 or TRBD2 (6 bases each). The CDR3 consists of 13 residues. Germline values: CDR1 SGHDN, CDR2 FVKESK. Trimming stripped 6 bases from V and 8 bases from J, with 15 bases between. CDR3: CASSPPGGGTQYF. CDR3 nucleotides: TGTGCCAGCAGTCCCCCCGGAGGGGGTACGCAGTATTTT.

This clone was seen more than once but under ten times. The chain has TRBV30 and TRBJ1-1; tentatively, D is TRBD1 (6 bases). Germline CDR1 and CDR2: GTSNPN and SVGIG (reference sequence). The CDR3 spans 10 residues. As DNA, the CDR3 is TGTGCGGGGGGGCTCGCTGAAGCTTTCTTT. As protein: CAGGLAEAFF.

The gene calls are TRBV27 and TRBJ2-7; D unresolved. Per the germline V gene, CDR1 is MNHEY and CDR2 is SMNVEV (reference sequence). The CDR3 runs 12 residues. The germline V and J ends were trimmed by 2 bases and 8 bases, with 10 bases remaining between them. CDR3 nucleotides: TGTGCCAGCAGTTTAGGCGAAGGGAAGCAGTACTTC. Its translation: CASSLGEGKQYF.

There are a few counts of this clone. This chain connects TRBV9 to TRBJ2-3, with 9 bases matching TRBD1. The CDR3 runs to 14 residues. V lost 5 bases to trimming and J lost 6 bases; unmatched junction nucleotides: 7. CDR1 is SGDLS and CDR2 is YYNGEE in the germline V gene. CDR3 in amino acids: CASSSDRGGDTQYF. The CDR3 DNA reads TGTGCCAGCAGTTCGGACAGGGGAGGCGATACGCAGTATTTT.

The rearrangement joins TRBV29-1 to TRBJ2-2, with D unclear. The V gene's germline CDR1 is SQVTM and CDR2 ANQGSEA. This CDR3 contains 14 residues. Trimming removed 0 bases at V and 1 base at J, with 6 bases between. The CDR3 nucleotides are TGCAGCGTTGAAGATCGACTGAACACCGGGGAGCTGTTTTTT. Amino acid sequence: CSVEDRLNTGELFF.

In this sample, this clone turned up a few times. The genes are TRBV28 and TRBJ1-2; the D is unclear. Germline CDR1 MDHEN, CDR2 SYDVKM. CDR3 length equals 14 residues. V was cut by 7 bases and J by 4 bases, with 16 bases left in between. The CDR3: CASTPGRQSYGYTF. For the CDR3, the DNA is TGTGCCAGCACCCCGGGTCGCCAATCCTATGGCTACACCTTC.

This chain joins TRBV7-8 and TRBJ2-1; 10 bases map to TRBD2. Unmatched junction bases numbered 8, after V lost 2 bases and J lost 7 bases. Germline V gene lookup returns CDR1 SGHVS and CDR2 FQNEAQ. The CDR3 is 16 residues long. The CDR3 DNA follows: TGTGCCAGCAGCTTATTAGCGGGGGGAAGGAGTAATGAGCAGTTCTTC. It specifies CASSLLAGGRSNEQFF.

V and J are TRBV6-1 and TRBJ1-2; the D is unclear. V lost 3 bases and J 8 bases, leaving 22 bases between the germline ends. There are 16 residues in the CDR3. Germline values: CDR1 MNHNS, CDR2 SASEGT. DNA of the CDR3: TGTGCCAGCAGTGACCGCGCCGCCCGTATGGTGCGGGGCTACACCTTC. It is translated as CASSDRAARMVRGYTF.

This clone was recorded at least ten times. The chain carries TRBV28 and TRBJ1-2; D perhaps matches TRBD1 (6 bases). V was pared by 6 bases and J by 4 bases, with 9 bases between. This CDR3 spans 12 amino acids. CDR1 MDHEN and CDR2 SYDVKM come from the germline V gene. The CDR3 here is CASRQGPYGYTF. The CDR3 DNA reads TGTGCCAGCAGACAGGGCCCCTATGGCTACACCTTC.